Listed below are T cell receptor beta chains from one sample, sequenced in a study of T cells expressing NK-cell markers. TCRdb reworked the 5' RACE reads into one entry per CDR3 protein, no DNA. The sample has 500,000 to 700,000 distinct CDR3 sequences, and its top ten clones hold around 3.3%. Sequenced sample: blood T cells: a sorted CD56 or NKG2C T cell subset, CD4+ or CD8+ T cells, or bulk PBMC T cells (not recorded which). Receptors originate from a man between 18 and 35 years old in good health. CDR3s include the opening cysteine and the closing phenylalanine or tryptophan.

TRBJ2-1,TRBV24-1,CATSDGTKKNNEQFF
TRBJ1-6,TRBV28,CASSLFGGNLHF
TRBJ2-5,TRBV9,CASTPGSSQETQYF
TRBJ2-1,TRBV29-1,CSVYRGYNEQFF
TRBJ2-7,TRBV29-1,CSVLGGAPYEQYF
TRBJ2-7,TRBV14,CASSLYTWGEQYF
TRBJ2-3,TRBV12-3/TRBV12-4,CASSTGGESDTQYF
TRBJ2-1,TRBV9,CASSPTGQPGDEQFF
TRBJ2-1,TRBV7-8,CASSLVRGDRNEQFF
TRBJ2-2,TRBV4-2,CASSQETSHGELFF
TRBJ2-1,TRBV6-1,CASSDFGAGKFF
TRBJ2-7,TRBV20-1,CSARDRREVLLYEQYF
TRBJ2-1,TRBV20-1,CSASRGPPYNEQFF
TRBJ2-4,TRBV4-2,CASSQEGELAKNIQYF
TRBJ2-2,TRBV7-2,CASSEPRGTLAGELFF
TRBJ2-7,TRBV28,CASSGNVEQYF
TRBJ2-7,TRBV5-1,CASSSGLAGNYEQYF
TRBJ1-6,TRBV7-9,CASSDTGGNFNSPLHF
TRBJ1-2,TRBV29-1,CSVEDPMDRAYGYTF
TRBJ2-7,TRBV7-8,CASSLSFPGSSYEQYF
TRBJ1-1,TRBV28,CASSPRGREAFF
TRBJ2-2,TRBV3-1,CASSQVSLPNTGELFF
TRBJ2-7,TRBV6-2/TRBV6-3,CASTPRGPSYEQYF
TRBJ2-7,TRBV7-2,CASRAGGTIYEQYF
TRBJ2-1,TRBV2,CASSVLEEQFF
TRBJ2-6,TRBV7-7,CASSLAVGAGANVLTF
TRBJ2-5,TRBV21-1,CASSSQGETQYF
TRBJ2-2,TRBV6-1,CASIPQGFSGELFF
TRBJ2-1,TRBV7-9,CASSLGSDGEQFF
TRBJ2-1,TRBV5-6,CASSLVTADNEQFF
TRBJ2-3,TRBV7-2,CASRKEAGGTDTQYF
TRBJ1-6,TRBV5-6,CASSPGRYNSPLHF
TRBJ1-2,TRBV7-3,CASGQGQDYGYTF
TRBJ2-1,TRBV2,CASSELDYNEQFF
TRBJ2-1,TRBV30,CAWSVGGSYNEQFF
TRBJ1-6,TRBV13,CASSPHTWGEDSPLHF
TRBJ2-1,TRBV12-3/TRBV12-4,CASKGASYNEQFF
TRBJ2-5,TRBV7-2,CASSSQVGDAETQYF
TRBJ2-1,TRBV6-5,CASRSVLASEQFF
TRBJ2-4,TRBV5-5,CASRDLTGKNIQYF
TRBJ2-6,TRBV6-5,CASSYPISTGANVLTF
TRBJ1-1,TRBV30,CAWSVLEEDTEAFF
TRBJ2-1,TRBV20-1,CSARALSSGYNEQFF
TRBJ2-3,TRBV20-1,CSASPHWDRHSVDTQYF
TRBJ2-1,TRBV6-1,CASIEGGLAGNEQFF
TRBJ1-1,TRBV3-1,CASSYPRGTEAFF
TRBJ1-1,TRBV21-1,CASSDRRPLNTEAFF
TRBJ2-7,TRBV29-1,CSVESGEAGLVNEQYF
TRBJ2-1,TRBV5-1,CASSSGQGNHEQFF